This entry concerns a single TCR beta chain. Its matching antigen is unknown. Produced via immunoSEQ multiplex PCR; TCRdb's table is partial and in-frame only. Found here are 140,000 to 150,000 clones, 85% to 95% of them singletons; the top ten hold 10% to 15%. This sample is drawn from a study of T cell responses to AZD1222 COVID-19 vaccine. Broader study findings: Only after the peak T cell response were repertoires sampled.

Per germline, CDR1 KGHSH and CDR2 LQKENI. The V and J ends lost 2 bases and 5 bases respectively, with 6 bases between them. The CDR3 contains 12 residues. Sequencing was performed on peripheral blood, taken after recovery from COVID-19. The chain recombines TRBV18 with TRBJ1-2; D unresolved. This TCR derives from an adult who had recovered from COVID-19. The CDR3 coding sequence is TGTGCCAGCTCACCAGGGGAGTATGGCTACACCTTC. Its translation is CASSPGEYGYTF.